The 25 T cell receptor beta chains reported below all come from one sample, sequenced in a study of human T cells and chemical hapten exposure. Each CDR3 protein is one row after TCRdb ran MiXCR on the 5' RACE reads. The table has about 140,000 distinct CDR3 sequences, around 4% seen once. Total RNA came from unfractionated whole blood. The receptor source for this set is a female donor in good health.

This clonotype was counted at least ten times. This chain uses TRBV5-1 with TRBJ2-2; D possibly corresponds to TRBD1 (5 bases). V was shortened by 0 bases and J by 6 bases, with 15 bases between the two germline ends. Germline V gene data show CDR1 as SGHRS and CDR2 as YFSETQ. The CDR3 is made up of 16 amino acids. This chain's CDR3 is CASSLEPRAVSGELFF. The CDR3 nucleotides are TGCGCCAGCAGCTTGGAGCCCAGGGCGGTGTCCGGGGAGCTGTTTTTT.

This clonotype was counted ten times or more. The gene calls are TRBV20-1 and TRBJ2-7, with TRBD2 matching over 8 bases. With 1 base clipped from V and 7 bases from J, the junction kept 12 bases outside the gene matches. In germline, CDR1 is DFQATT, CDR2 SNEGSKA (reference sequence). The CDR3 sequence is 15 residues long. The CDR3 coding sequence is TGCAGTGCTAGAGCTCCTCGGACTAGCCTAAGTGAGCAGTACTTC. This sequence encodes CSARAPRTSLSEQYF.

Many counts were recorded for this clonotype. V is TRBV16 and J is TRBJ1-5; D is uncertain. This CDR3 has 15 amino acids. V was shortened by 0 bases and J by 4 bases, with 10 bases between the two germline ends. The V gene's germline CDR1 is KGHSY and CDR2 FQNENV. Written as DNA, the CDR3 is TGTGCCAGCAGCCAATCCATGACCGGGAATCAGCCCCAGCATTTT. Translating it yields CASSQSMTGNQPQHF.

There are many counts of this clonotype. The chain carries TRBV7-3 and TRBJ2-1; 8 positions agree with TRBD2. The CDR3 has 14 amino acids. The V gene's germline CDR1 is SGHTA and CDR2 FQGTGA. V lost 5 bases and J lost 9; bases outside the gene matches: 9. CDR3 nucleotides: TGTGCCAGCAGCCCGGGGGGGGCGTATATTGAGCAGTTCTTC. Protein product: CASSPGGAYIEQFF.

Concerning this clonotype: This sequence may be a read error, since a much larger clone differs from it by one base. The chain recombines TRBV12-3 or TRBV12-4 with TRBJ1-5; D gene unclear. The CDR3 runs to 17 residues. CDR3 amino acids: CASSLGGWPVSNQPQNF. CDR3 in DNA: TGTGCCAGCAGTTTAGGGGGATGGCCAGTTAGCAATCAGCCCCAGAATTTT.

Many counts were recorded for this clonotype. This chain connects TRBV20-1 to TRBJ2-7; TRBD2 is a possible D gene (5 bases). Germline values: CDR1 DFQATT, CDR2 SNEGSKA (reference sequence). V lost 4 bases and J lost 1, with 8 bases in between. There are 12 residues in the CDR3. CDR3 sequence: CSANGVSYEQYF. The CDR3 coding sequence is TGCAGTGCTAACGGGGTTTCCTACGAGCAGTACTTC.

This clonotype was counted ten times or more. The J gene is TRBJ2-5, the V gene TRBV12-3 or TRBV12-4; D gene ambiguous. This CDR3 comprises 14 residues. The V end lost 4 bases, the J end lost 2 bases, and 11 bases lay between the germline ends. CDR3 coding DNA: TGTGCCAGCAGTTCGAGTGAGTTTCAAGAGACCCAGTACTTC. It yields the protein CASSSSEFQETQYF.

Many counts were recorded for this clonotype. This sequence joins TRBV4-3 and TRBJ1-4, with 7 positions matching TRBD1. Germline V gene lookup returns CDR1 LGHNA and CDR2 YSLEER. V shed 0 bases, J shed 6 bases, and the junction held 10 bases outside the gene matches. This CDR3 comprises 17 residues. The CDR3 DNA reads TGCGCCAGCAGCCAAGAGGTTCCGACAGGGTTCGATGAAAAACTGTTTTTT. Protein: CASSQEVPTGFDEKLFF.

This clonotype was observed at least ten times. V usage is TRBV6-5 and J usage is TRBJ1-5; D is possibly TRBD1 (6 bases). Per the germline V gene, CDR1 is MNHEY and CDR2 is SVGAGI. The CDR3 is 15 amino acids. V was cut by 6 bases and J by 7 bases, with 19 bases left in between. CDR3 sequence: CASSPEDSGSQPQHF. The DNA for the CDR3 is TGTGCCAGCAGCCCTGAGGACAGCGGGTCACAGCCCCAGCATTTT.

This clonotype was detected many times. The rearrangement links TRBV14 to TRBJ2-5; TRBD2 matches 11 bases. The CDR3 covers 18 residues. CDR1 and CDR2 from the germline V gene are SGHDN and FVKESK. Trimming at V came to 0 bases and at J to 4 bases, leaving 10 bases not matched to a gene. The CDR3 nucleotides read TGTGCCAGCAGCCAAGATCTTTACCTAGCGGGGGGAGCAGAGACCCAGTACTTC. It is translated as CASSQDLYLAGGAETQYF. Full variable domain (outside the CDR3, taken from reference TRBV14 and TRBJ2-5): EAGVTQFPSHSVIEKGQTVTLRCDPISGHDNLYWYRRVMGKEIKFLLHFVKESKQDESGMPNNRFLAERTGGTYSTLKVQPAELEDSGVYFCASSQDLYLAGGAETQYFGPGTRLLVL.

This clonotype was detected a few times. This rearrangement joins TRBV12-3 or TRBV12-4 to TRBJ1-2; D is unclear. This CDR3 comprises 16 residues. Trimming pared 0 bases from V and 2 bases from J, leaving 13 bases between. CDR3 amino acids: CASSLASLGSNYGYTF. CDR3 DNA: TGTGCCAGCAGTTTAGCGTCCCTTGGCAGCAACTATGGCTACACCTTC.

This clonotype has more than one count but fewer than ten. This rearrangement joins TRBV2 to TRBJ2-1; 13 bases map to TRBD2. V lost 5 bases to trimming and J lost 6 bases; unmatched junction nucleotides: 4. The CDR3 totals 15 residues. CDR1 and CDR2 (germline): SNHLY, FYNNEI. In DNA, the CDR3 is TGTGCCAGCAGTTTGACTAGCGGGGGGAGCAATGAGCAGTTCTTC. It translates to CASSLTSGGSNEQFF.

This clonotype appeared many times. This rearrangement joins TRBV29-1 to TRBJ2-7; no firm D call. V lost 6 bases and J 5 bases, leaving 17 bases between the germline ends. The CDR3 is made up of 13 amino acids. CDR1 is SQVTM and CDR2 is ANQGSEA in the germline V gene. CDR3 DNA: TGCAGCGTGCGAGTGAGCCGCTTCCACGAGCAGTACTTC. Translation: CSVRVSRFHEQYF.

The table lists this clonotype with many counts. V usage is TRBV7-2 and J usage is TRBJ1-4; tentative D call: TRBD1 (6 bases). V was clipped by 5 bases and J by 10 bases, with 20 bases between them. CDR3 size: 15 residues. Germline CDR1 is SGHTA and CDR2 is FQGNSA. Here the CDR3 DNA reads TGTGCCAGCAGCCCCGACAGGACGGGATGGGTAAAACTGTTTTTT. Translating gives CASSPDRTGWVKLFF.

This clonotype was picked up a small number of times. The chain combines TRBV4-3 with TRBJ1-2, with TRBD1 identical over 9 bases. The germline CDR1 and CDR2 sequences are LGHNA and YSLEER. V was clipped by 0 bases and J by 2 bases; unmatched bases: 4. The CDR3 is made up of 16 amino acids. The CDR3 DNA reads TGCGCCAGCAGCCAAGACCGGGACAGGGCAAACTATGGCTACACCTTC. This sequence encodes CASSQDRDRANYGYTF.

This clonotype has ten or more counts. The rearrangement links TRBV12-3 or TRBV12-4 to TRBJ2-1, with a possible D match to TRBD1 (5 bases). The CDR3 contains 14 residues. V was pared by 6 bases and J by 0 bases, with 9 bases between. CDR3 coding DNA: TGTGCCAGCAGCAGACAGAGCTCCTACAATGAGCAGTTCTTC. Translating gives CASSRQSSYNEQFF.

This clonotype showed up many times. The chain carries TRBV28 and TRBJ2-3, with TRBD2 matching 14 bases. J gave up 4 bases and V 4 bases, and 7 bases lay outside the gene matches. The CDR3 runs to 17 residues. Per the germline V gene, CDR1 is MDHEN and CDR2 is SYDVKM. The CDR3 protein is CASSSQKTSGGADTQYF. The CDR3, as DNA: TGTGCCAGCAGTTCCCAGAAGACTAGCGGGGGGGCAGATACGCAGTATTTT. The whole variable domain, remainder taken from reference TRBV28 and TRBJ2-3, is DVKVTQSSRYLVKRTGEKVFLECVQDMDHENMFWYRQDPGLGLRLIYFSYDVKMKEKGDIPEGYSVSREKKERFSLILESASTNQTSMYLCASSSQKTSGGADTQYFGPGTRLTVL.

The genes are TRBV6-6 and TRBJ1-1; D remains ambiguous. The CDR3 is made up of 14 amino acids. The V end lost 3 bases, the J end lost 0 bases, and 8 bases lay between the germline ends. The V gene's germline CDR1 is MNHNY and CDR2 SVGAGI (reference sequence). DNA of the CDR3: TGTGCCAGCAGTTATACAACAATGAACACTGAAGCTTTCTTT. Protein product: CASSYTTMNTEAFF.

At least ten counts were recorded for this clonotype. The CDR3 region has the DNA TGTGCCAGCAAGCAACAGGGGAGCACTGAAGCTTTCTTT. Translation: CASKQQGSTEAFF. The rearrangement uses TRBV28 and TRBJ1-1; 7 bases align to TRBD1. J gave up 4 bases and V 7 bases, and 6 bases lay outside the gene matches. The CDR3 totals 13 residues. The germline V gene encodes CDR1 MDHEN and CDR2 SYDVKM.

This clonotype was recorded many times. The gene calls are TRBV12-3 or TRBV12-4 and TRBJ1-1, with D maybe TRBD1 (6 bases). V gave up 5 bases and J gave up 1 base, with 11 bases separating them. The CDR3 runs to 14 residues. The CDR3 DNA sequence: TGTGCCAGCAGTCCATCGGGACAGAACACTGAAGCTTTCTTT. Amino acid sequence: CASSPSGQNTEAFF.

The CDR3 protein is CASSDTQGRTHYGYTF. The CDR3, as DNA: TGTGCCAGCAGCGATACACAGGGGCGAACGCATTATGGCTACACCTTC. The chain joins TRBV5-5 to TRBJ1-2, with 7 bases fitting TRBD1. The V and J ends lost 4 bases and 5 bases, in that order; junction bases with no gene match: 14. CDR1 and CDR2 (germline): SGHKS, YYEKEE (reference sequence). The CDR3 covers 16 residues.

Many counts were recorded for this clonotype. The V call is TRBV12-3 or TRBV12-4, the J call TRBJ1-2; 7 bases are a match to TRBD1. The CDR3 covers 13 residues. The ends lost 5 bases at V and 1 base at J; junction bases unmatched: 1. The CDR3 DNA follows: TGTGCCAGCAGTCAGGGGGATAACTATGGCTACACCTTC. Translating gives CASSQGDNYGYTF.

This clonotype was detected ten times or more. CDR3 nucleotides: TGTGCCAGCAGGGGCGGGGGGGCGGCAGATACGCAGTATTTT. Translated: CASRGGGAADTQYF. The chain links TRBV6-2 or TRBV6-3 to TRBJ2-3, with 9 bases identical to TRBD2. After removal of 6 bases from V and 4 bases from J, the junction contained 5 bases not matched to a gene. Germline CDR1 and CDR2: MNHEY and SVGEGT. The CDR3 consists of 14 residues.

This clonotype was counted many times. The rearrangement joins TRBV20-1 to TRBJ2-1; D remains unclear. Looked up from germline, CDR1 is DFQATT and CDR2 is SNEGSKA (reference sequence). The V end was cut by 5 bases, the J end by 8 bases, with 19 bases between. CDR3 length: 14 amino acids. The CDR3 DNA reads TGCAGTGCTCCCCGATCCCTTAGTAGGGATGAGCAGTTCTTC. Protein: CSAPRSLSRDEQFF.

This clonotype occurred many times. The gene calls are TRBV2 and TRBJ2-6; 11 nucleotides agree with TRBD1. This CDR3 has 20 residues. The junction had 16 bases not matched to a gene; V was cut back by 7 bases and J by 2 bases. Germline V gene data show CDR1 as SNHLY and CDR2 as FYNNEI. The CDR3 DNA follows: TGTGCCAGCAAAAATTTGTGGCGACCGGGACAGGGGGCTGGGGCCAACGTCCTGACTTTC. Its translation: CASKNLWRPGQGAGANVLTF.